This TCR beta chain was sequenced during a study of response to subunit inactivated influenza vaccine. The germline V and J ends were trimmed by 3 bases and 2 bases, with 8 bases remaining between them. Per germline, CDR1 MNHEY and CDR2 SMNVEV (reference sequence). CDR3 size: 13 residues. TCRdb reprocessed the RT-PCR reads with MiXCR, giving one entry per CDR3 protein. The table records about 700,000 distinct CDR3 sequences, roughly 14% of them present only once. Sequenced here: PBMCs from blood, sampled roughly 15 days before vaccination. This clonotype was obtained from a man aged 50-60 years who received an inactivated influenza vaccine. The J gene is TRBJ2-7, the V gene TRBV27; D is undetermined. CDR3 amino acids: CASSFGETYEQYF. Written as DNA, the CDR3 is TGTGCCAGCAGTTTTGGTGAGACCTACGAGCAGTACTTC.